The present T cell receptor (beta chain) was sequenced within a study of T-cell reconstitution after alpha-beta-depleted transplantation in children. Library preparation (for TCRbeta) was performed with unique molecular identifiers. TCRdb reprocessed the PCR reads with MiXCR, giving one entry per CDR3 protein. The sample has around 800,000 distinct CDR3 sequences, 15% to 20% seen once. The junction had 15 bases not matched to a gene; V was cut back by 3 bases and J by 10 bases. The CDR3 runs to 16 residues. Germline V gives CDR1 SQVTM, CDR2 ANQGSEA. This clonotype was counted a few times. Antigen: not known. Study-wide points: T-cell counts and diversity at one year following transplant were attributed mainly to newly produced T cells. Surviving recipient T cells and thymic progenitors underlay high day-60 TCRbeta diversity in some patients. Reported findings indicate that, about two months after transplant, alpha-beta T cells came from several hundred expanded clones, which were derived from non-depleted graft cells.

The sequencing here drew on PBMCs, mostly from graft donor cells, taken 360 days after TCRalphabeta/CD19-depleted stem cell transplant. This chain joins TRBV29-1 and TRBJ2-1; 10 bases match TRBD2. The TCR sequence derives from a male patient between 5 and 17 years old who had a stem cell transplant for acute lymphoblastic leukemia, so the T cells may come from the graft donor. CDR3 sequence (DNA): TGCAGCGTTGATCAGTGGGCTAGCGGGAGCGCTTGGGAGCAGTTCTTC. Residues: CSVDQWASGSAWEQFF.